This T cell receptor (beta chain) was recovered during a study of blood T cell repertoires in COVID-19 (dated by TCRdb to 2020 to 2022). With respect to the entire study: The collaborator samples originated in the United States, Italy and Spain and spanned the acute and convalescent phases of COVID-19. Where HLA class I and class II types were available, the types were taken from metadata supplied by the sample provider, not from assay-based typing. A freely available public database, intended as a resource for researchers studying the immune response to SARS-CoV-2, is where the repertoires were released. Sample metadata almost always included a de-identified subject ID, COVID-19 status, age in years and sex. The material from the prospective study consisted of cDNA or gDNA derived from T cells, B-cell-depleted T cells, or PBMCs. The samples were drawn from two sources: the first 160 participants of the ongoing ImmuneRACE study, and 1,200 or so subjects contributed by 6 global collaborators. The dataset comprised deeply sampled blood TCRbeta repertoires from subjects exposed to, actively infected with, or recovered from COVID-19.

To note about this clone: Its antigen remains unidentified. Base qualities are not at hand, and no much larger clone is one base apart.

The full study reports these points: Clinical and demographic metadata were provided uncurated, with the amount varying by source and participant.

TCRbeta CDR3 regions were amplified from genomic DNA by means of the immunoSEQ Assay, a bias-controlled multiplex PCR. On the authors' methods: The number of nucleated cells in each sample was estimated by amplification of reference gene primers within the assay. To quantify the absolute abundance of each unique TCRbeta CDR3 rearrangement, sequence reads were collapsed and filtered. For each sample, productive Simpson clonality was calculated as the square root of Simpson's diversity index over productive rearrangements. TCRdb re-hosts the immuneACCESS table, in-frame sequences only. Its copies lack some clones; in the studies checked, an unresolved V gene accounts for under half of them, and the cause for the rest is not known. The V and J calls and clone size come from that table; D and trimming were worked out from the DNA. A total of 300,000 to 400,000 clones appear in this sample, more than 75% of them only once. 7.8% of the sample comes from the top ten.

Another Seattle source contributed samples from volunteer blood donors who had recovered from COVID-19. Each collaborating institution followed its own protocols to collect whole blood in K2EDTA tubes. Collaborator samples were shipped for TCRbeta analysis as frozen whole blood, isolated PBMCs, or DNA extracted from either sample type. Its CDR3 holds 14 amino acids, cysteine through phenylalanine. The read is trimmed to its CDR3 DNA, 42 bases read in frame from base 1. V is shortened by 5 bases, J by 4 bases, and the region joining them spans 12 bases. Sequences LNHNV (CDR1) and YYDKDF (CDR2) are obtained from the germline V gene (reference sequence).

The sequenced material came from peripheral blood. The receptor was isolated from a woman aged 50 to 60 who had recovered from COVID-19. The sequence links TRBV15 to TRBJ2-1, and TRBD1 may be the D gene, going by 6 matching bases. The CDR3 protein: CATSRTAEYNEQFF. Read as DNA, the sequence is TGTGCCACCAGCCGGACAGCGGAATACAATGAGCAGTTCTTC.